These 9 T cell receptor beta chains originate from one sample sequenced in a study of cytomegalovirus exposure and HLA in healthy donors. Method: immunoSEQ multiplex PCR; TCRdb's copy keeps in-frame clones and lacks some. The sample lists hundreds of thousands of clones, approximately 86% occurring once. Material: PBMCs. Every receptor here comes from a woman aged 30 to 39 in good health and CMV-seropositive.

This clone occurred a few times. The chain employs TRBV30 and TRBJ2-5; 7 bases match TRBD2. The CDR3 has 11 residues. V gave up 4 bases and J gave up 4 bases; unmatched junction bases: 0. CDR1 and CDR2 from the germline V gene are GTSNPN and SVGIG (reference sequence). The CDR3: CAWTSGETQYF. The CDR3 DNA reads TGTGCCTGGACTAGCGGAGAGACCCAGTACTTC.

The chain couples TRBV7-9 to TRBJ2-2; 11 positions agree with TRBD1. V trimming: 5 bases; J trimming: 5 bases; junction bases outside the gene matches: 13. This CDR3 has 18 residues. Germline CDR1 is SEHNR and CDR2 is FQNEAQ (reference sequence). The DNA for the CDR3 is TGTGCCAGCAGCCTCTCGAACCCAGGACAGGGGGCGACCGGGGAGCTGTTTTTT. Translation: CASSLSNPGQGATGELFF.

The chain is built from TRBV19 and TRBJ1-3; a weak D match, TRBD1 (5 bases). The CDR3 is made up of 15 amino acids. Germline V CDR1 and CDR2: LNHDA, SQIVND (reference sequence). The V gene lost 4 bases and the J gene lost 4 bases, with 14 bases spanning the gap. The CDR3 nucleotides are TGTGCCAGTAGTAAGGCCTCGGGGGGAGGAAACACCATATATTTT. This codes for CASSKASGGGNTIYF.

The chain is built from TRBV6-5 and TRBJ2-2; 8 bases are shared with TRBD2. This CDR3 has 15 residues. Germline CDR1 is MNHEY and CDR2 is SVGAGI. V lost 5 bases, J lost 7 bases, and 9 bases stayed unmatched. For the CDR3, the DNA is TGTGCCAGCAGTATAAGCGGGACTAGTAACGGGGAGCTGTTTTTT. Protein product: CASSISGTSNGELFF.

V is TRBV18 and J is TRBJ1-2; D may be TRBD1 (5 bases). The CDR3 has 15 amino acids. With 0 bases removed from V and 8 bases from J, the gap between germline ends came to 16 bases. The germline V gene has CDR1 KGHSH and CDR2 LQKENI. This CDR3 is CASSPPDDDSRGYTF. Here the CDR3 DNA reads TGTGCCAGCTCACCACCGGACGATGACAGCCGGGGCTACACCTTC. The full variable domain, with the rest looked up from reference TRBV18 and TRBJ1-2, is NAGVMQNPRHLVRRRGQEARLRCSPMKGHSHVYWYRQLPEEGLKFMVYLQKENIIDESGMPKERFSAEFPKEGPSILRIQQVVRGDSAAYFCASSPPDDDSRGYTFGSGTRLTVV.

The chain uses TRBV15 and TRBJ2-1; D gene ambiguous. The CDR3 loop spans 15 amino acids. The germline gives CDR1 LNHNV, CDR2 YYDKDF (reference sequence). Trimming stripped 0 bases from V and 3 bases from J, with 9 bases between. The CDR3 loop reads CATSRELPGYNEQFF. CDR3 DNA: TGTGCCACCAGCAGAGAATTACCGGGCTACAATGAGCAGTTCTTC.

The CDR3, as DNA: TGTGCCAGCACTCACGCCTACAGGGACGCCTACGAGCAGTACTTC. Protein: CASTHAYRDAYEQYF. The rearrangement joins TRBV5-8 to TRBJ2-7, with D perhaps TRBD1 (6 bases). Trimming took 6 bases from V and 2 from J, leaving 18 bases between them. CDR3 length: 15 amino acids. Germline V gene data show CDR1 as SGHTS and CDR2 as YDEGEE.

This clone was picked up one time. The CDR3 is CASRQQGASYEQYF. The CDR3 DNA reads TGTGCCAGCAGACAACAGGGGGCGTCTTACGAGCAGTACTTC. The genes are TRBV7-8 and TRBJ2-7, with TRBD1 matching over 9 bases. V trimming: 6 bases; J trimming: 4 bases; junction bases outside the gene matches: 7. This CDR3 is 14 amino acids long. Germline V gene sequence: CDR1 SGHVS, CDR2 FQNEAQ.

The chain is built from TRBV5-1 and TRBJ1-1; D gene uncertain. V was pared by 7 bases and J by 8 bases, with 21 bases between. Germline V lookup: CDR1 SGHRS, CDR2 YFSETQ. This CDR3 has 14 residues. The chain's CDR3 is CASHSINGAVEAFF. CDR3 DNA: TGCGCCAGCCATAGTATAAATGGTGCGGTGGAAGCTTTCTTT.